This entry describes one TCR beta chain. This record belongs to a study of cytomegalovirus exposure and HLA in healthy donors. This CDR3 has 14 amino acids. Germline V CDR1 and CDR2: SGHAT, FQNNGV. The V gene lost 1 base and the J gene lost 9 bases, with 14 bases spanning the gap. 60 Vbeta and 13 Jbeta primers were used in PCR. Sequenced by immunoSEQ multiplex PCR; TCRdb stores in-frame clones only, minus some. The data hold about 150,000 clones, with roughly 80% observed a single time. This chain connects TRBV11-2 to TRBJ2-3; TRBD2 is a possible D gene (7 bases). The TCR originated in a woman aged 50 to 60 in good health and CMV-seropositive. Sequenced material: PBMCs. In DNA, the CDR3 is TGTGCCAGCAGCTTAGGTGCGGGGGCCGTGACGCAGTATTTT. It codes for CASSLGAGAVTQYF.